This T cell receptor (beta chain) was sequenced during a study of monozygotic twins with inflammatory bowel disease (dated 2019 in TCRdb). General notes on the study: In total, 28 monozygotic twin pairs made up the full study: 19 Danish pairs, all IBD-discordant, plus nine German pairs, of which four were IBD-concordant and five were IBD-discordant. The search for disease-associated traits relied mainly on comparing, within discordant pairs, IBD patients with their genetically identical healthy co-twins. Each individual had, on average, about 151 000 unique TCRalpha sequences and 181 000 unique TCRbeta sequences available for analysis. The investigation overall reported the following: IBD patients shared fewer clonotypes with other individuals than healthy twins did, most markedly in patients showing signs of disease activity. The analysis was unable to tell apart different T cell subtypes. No difference in repertoire similarity was observed between concordant and discordant twins, possibly owing to limited statistical power. Because patients received different immunosuppressive treatments, the repertoires may have picked up extra background noise and variability between individuals. No single strong signal or clonotype linked to IBD turned up in the results, so the idea that one exists was not supported. A decrease in TCRbeta repertoire diversity, as measured by inverse Simpson index, was observed in IBD patients compared with their healthy co-twins.

From each donor, an approximately 2.5 ml peripheral blood sample was collected into PAXgene tubes and stored at -80 degrees C. Without T cell sorting, total RNA was isolated from whole blood using the PAXgene blood miRNA kit on an automated QIAcube. Deep TCRalpha and TCRbeta repertoire profiling with unique molecular barcoding was performed on peripheral blood of monozygotic twin pairs concordant or discordant for inflammatory bowel disease. Smoking habits were recorded for all twin pairs, and individuals were classified as current, former or never smokers. The library was prepared using 5' RACE. For each TCR library, roughly 3,600 ng of total RNA was used. For each sample, cDNA synthesis with SMARTScribe reverse transcriptase was split into eight separate reactions. During cDNA synthesis, unique molecular identifiers containing a 6-nucleotide sample barcode were introduced by template switching. TCRalpha and TCRbeta cDNA was amplified in two nested PCRs of roughly 16 and 10 cycles, and bead purification was carried out after each PCR. Before amplification, the cDNA was treated with uracil DNA-glycosylase and purified using the QIAquick PCR purification kit. The second PCR added Illumina TruSeq-compatible adapters along with sample-specific barcodes. Library quality and concentration were checked on TapeStation and Qubit, and libraries were pooled at 4.5 to 5.5 ng each. Sequencing of the pooled libraries was done on an Illumina HiSeq2500 single-index Rapid Run using custom sequencing primers and 2 x 100 bp reads. From the authors' description of their analysis: MiGEC version 1.2.6 was used for UMI-based consensus assembly, which corrected PCR and sequencing errors. V(D)J alignment, clonotype assembly and CDR3 extraction were performed with MiXCR version 2.1.1. To normalise gene usage, clonotype sharing and MAIT/NKT TCR abundance, the analysis used the top 1000, 10 000 and 20 000 clonotypes per sample. Diversity was computed as the inverse Simpson index with the vegan R package after downsampling to 27 000 UMIs. Paired Mann-Whitney U tests on discordant twin pairs were used, with Benjamini-Hochberg multiple-testing correction. After TCRdb reprocessed the reads, each CDR3 protein sequence was kept as one row, without DNA. TCRdb, rather than the study authors, made the V and J calls. This specimen's table enumerates 400,000 to 500,000 distinct CDR3 sequences. The ten largest clones take up 2% to 2.5% of the sample.

The CDR3, cysteine through phenylalanine, is 15 amino acids long. No DNA sequence is on record. Based on the germline V gene, the CDR1 and CDR2 sequences are SGDLS and YYNGEE. About this clonotype itself: The antigen it recognizes is unknown.

The V and J genes are TRBV9 and TRBJ2-1; TCRdb gives TRBD2 as the D gene, but with no DNA this cannot be confirmed. The source of this sequence is a human donor with ulcerative colitis or Crohn's disease, or a healthy co-twin of an affected twin (not recorded which). Sequencing was done on a sample of blood. Here the CDR3 is given as CASSVVGAARNEQFF.